A selection of T cell receptor beta chains follows, all from one sample in a study of CD8 T cells in ankylosing spondylitis. TCRdb recomputed calls from the 5' RACE reads with MiXCR, one row per CDR3 protein. The sample includes about 130,000 distinct CDR3 sequences, roughly 7.3% of them seen just once. The sample consisted of blood, either unsorted or a sorted T cell fraction (not recorded which). The receptor source for this set is a male donor with ankylosing spondylitis or in good health (not recorded which). CDR3s include the opening cysteine and the closing phenylalanine or tryptophan. The D gene is left open where the match is weak. The size entry gives once, few, many, or a class for an expanded clone.

clone_size d_call j_call v_call cdr3_nt cdr3_aa
many NA TRBJ2-7 TRBV29-1 TGCAGCTTCTTTGACACCTACGAGCAGTACTTC CSFFDTYEQYF
many TRBD1 TRBJ1-3 TRBV7-6 TGTGCCAGCAGCCCCCGACAGGGAGTTGGAAACACCATATATTTT CASSPRQGVGNTIYF
many TRBD2 TRBJ2-1 TRBV12-3/TRBV12-4 TGTGCCAGCAGTTGGGCAAGCGGGGCATACAATGAGCAGTTCTTC CASSWASGAYNEQFF
many NA TRBJ1-1 TRBV30 TGTGCCTGGAGTGTACTTTTAGGCACTGAAGCTTTCTTT CAWSVLLGTEAFF
many TRBD1 TRBJ2-7 TRBV20-1 TGCAGTGCTAGCGGGCAGGGGGCTGGCGAGCAGTACTTC CSASGQGAGEQYF
many NA TRBJ2-3 TRBV21-1 TGTGCCAGCAGCAAAAGAGGAGGGAGACAGGGATTAACAGATACGCAGTATTTT CASSKRGGRQGLTDTQYF
many NA TRBJ1-2 TRBV12-3/TRBV12-4 TGTGCCAGCAGTCCGGAGGTTTGGGGCTACACCTTC CASSPEVWGYTF
many NA TRBJ2-2 TRBV20-1 TGCAGTGCAGATACGAATACTAGGGTCGGGGAGCTGTTTTTT CSADTNTRVGELFF
many TRBD1 TRBJ2-3 TRBV5-1 TGCGCCAGCACCGCTGACAGGGGGGGCACAGATACGCAGTATTTT CASTADRGGTDTQYF
many NA TRBJ2-5 TRBV5-1 TGCGCCAGCAGCTTGCCGGACCCACAAGAGACCCAGTACTTC CASSLPDPQETQYF
many TRBD1 TRBJ2-1 TRBV24-1 TGTGCCACCAGTAAAAAGGGGGCGGGTCCCAATGAGCAGTTCTTC CATSKKGAGPNEQFF
many NA TRBJ2-7 TRBV7-9 TGTGCCAGCACCAAGGGCCAGGGCCTTTCCTACGAGCAGTACTTC CASTKGQGLSYEQYF